This paragraph covers one TCR beta chain sequence. A much larger clone is a single base away; this may be a read error. The data belong to a study of T cells in Graves' hyperthyroidism and ophthalmopathy. Study context: Blood was drawn when the patient was first diagnosed and still untreated.

V was trimmed by 8 bases and J by 7 bases, leaving 12 bases between them. From germline, CDR1 is SNHLY and CDR2 FYNNEI. The CDR3 runs to 13 residues. Hyperthyroidism in the patients, aged 18 to 65, was newly diagnosed and under 2 months in duration. PBMCs were sourced from around 10 ml fresh peripheral blood. RNA transcripts gave rise to amplified TCR beta CDR3 regions. The TCR CDR3 first-round RT-PCR relied on the HTBI primer set. From the multiplex PCR reads, TCRdb called clonotypes with MiXCR, one entry per CDR3 protein. Here the sample spans some 620,000 distinct CDR3 sequences, around 15% being singletons.

This sequence originates from a woman aged 30 to 39 with Graves' hyperthyroidism. The chain uses TRBV2 and TRBJ1-6, with D perhaps matching TRBD1 (5 bases). Sequencing was done on a sample of blood. The CDR3 protein is CASERAGNSPLHF. DNA of the CDR3: TGTGCCAGCGAAAGGGCAGGGAATTCACCCCTCCACTTT.